This T cell receptor (beta chain) was sequenced for a study of response to subunit inactivated influenza vaccine. Study-level findings and limits: Every seasonal influenza vaccination brings in few new T cells, the authors suggested.

This clonotype came up a few times. Its antigen remains unknown. TCRdb used MiXCR to reprocess the RT-PCR reads, holding one entry per CDR3 protein. The sample lists approximately 480,000 distinct CDR3 sequences; approximately 9.9% were seen once. Trimming left V 6 bases short and J 8 bases short, with 19 bases between. The germline gives CDR1 SNHLY, CDR2 FYNNEI. This CDR3 has 14 amino acids. The clonotype originates from a man aged 50-60 years who received an inactivated influenza vaccine. The material sequenced was PBMCs from blood, taken roughly 46 days after vaccination. The rearrangement links TRBV2 to TRBJ1-1; perhaps TRBD1 as D (5 bases). In DNA, the CDR3 is TGTGCCAGCAGCCCTCCCGGGGGAGTCGAAGAAGCTTTCTTT. It yields the protein CASSPPGGVEEAFF.